This T cell receptor (beta chain) was sequenced in a study of identical twins (dated by TCRdb to 2015 to 2016). Some background on the complete study: TCR alpha and beta repertoires from monozygotic twins, unrelated adults of various ages and cord blood were deep-sequenced to test whether fetal clonotypes persist. To rule out contamination, replicate twin experiments were performed at different times with different library preparation protocols. Study-wide findings and limitations: Zero-insertion analyses could be partly confounded by invariant T cells such as MAIT and iNKT, though diverse VJ usage argued against such confounding for most clonotypes. The excess sharing between twins in beta out-of-frame sequences was weaker because fewer shared sequences reduced the signal-to-noise ratio. Recombination models systematically underestimated out-of-frame TCR alpha sharing in monozygotic twins but agreed with sharing between unrelated individuals. Compared with coincidental sharing between unrelated individuals, an excess of low generation-probability sequences was observed among out-of-frame TCR alpha sequences shared between twins. Because the same donors could not be followed over many years, the conclusions relied on cross-sectional statistical analysis. Fewer insertions were carried by abundant cord blood beta clonotypes, a similar but weaker trend appeared in young adult naive repertoires, and no such trend appeared in memory repertoires.

On this clonotype: Its antigen is unknown. The record has no base qualities; no much larger clone is one base away.

Receptors were amplified or captured by 5' RACE. Sequencing relied on an Illumina HiSeq 2000. Template switching added a universal primer binding site, and the final cDNA carried a unique molecular identifier that allowed TCR cDNA molecules to be counted accurately. Specific primers in the conserved constant-segment region were used to synthesize first-strand cDNA for TCR alpha and beta chains. To control for contamination, each cDNA library was double barcoded with a SMART-Mk sample barcode plus Illumina barcodes. TruSeq adapter sequences, together with Illumina sample barcodes, were added in two successive PCR steps. Sequencing of the TCR alpha and beta cDNA libraries was done on the Illumina HiSeq platform using custom primers. The published analysis was carried out like this. Raw reads were processed with MiGEC to extract unique molecular identifiers, and MiXCR was used to determine CDR3 positions. Recombination models were inferred per individual with the repgenHMM and IGoR tools using an EM algorithm. Shared clonotype analysis was performed with the tcR package in R, normalizing sharing by the product of cloneset sizes. To study raw recombination without the effects of thymic and clonal selection, out-of-frame nonproductive sequences were analyzed. The raw public data were reprocessed by TCRdb itself: fastp quality trimming at Q25, MiXCR clonotype calling, in-frame beta chains only. Entries that share a CDR3 protein sequence are merged under the most common genes and DNA. These V and J calls derive from TCRdb rather than the authors' analysis. Within this sample are about 200,000 distinct CDR3 sequences, with about 10% of them counted one time only. The ten largest make up 8% to 10% of the sample.

Every donor was a healthy Caucasian. Using Miltenyi CD45RO+ enrichment and human naive T-cell isolation kits, memory (CD45RO+) and naive T cells were isolated from PBMC. Sequencing used memory T cells sorted from blood. This sample's cell subset or site label indicates: CD45RO+ enriched T cells. The sequence was collected from a man aged 50-60 years in good health.

CDR3 reads: CSARQTSYEQYF. The bases read TGCAGCGCTAGACAGACCTCCTACGAGCAGTACTTC. The chain is made from TRBV29-1 and TRBJ2-7, and TRBD1 may be the D gene, going by 5 matching bases. The CDR3 has 12 amino acids, counting the end cysteine and phenylalanine. Just CDR3 DNA is preserved here, 36 bases in frame from base 1. V and J are truncated by 7 bases and 0 bases respectively, leaving an intervening sequence of 10 bases. CDR1 and CDR2, per the germline V gene, are SQVTM and ANQGSEA.